This entry lists 17 T cell receptor beta chains sequenced from one sample in a study of T cells in Graves' hyperthyroidism and ophthalmopathy. RNA transcripts provided the source from which TCR beta CDR3 regions were amplified. The TCR CDR3 first-round RT-PCR relied on the HTBI primer set. TCRdb re-called the multiplex PCR reads through MiXCR, storing one row per CDR3 protein. The sample has under 400,000 distinct CDR3 sequences; 20% to 25% are singletons. Sequenced: blood. The receptors derive from a woman in her fifties or sixties with Graves' hyperthyroidism.

This clonotype has ten or more counts. The chain links TRBV6-2 or TRBV6-3 to TRBJ2-7; the match to TRBD2 covers 7 bases. V shed 7 bases and J 2 bases; nucleotides not matched to a gene: 11. Per germline, CDR1 MNHEY and CDR2 SVGEGT. The CDR3 runs to 15 residues. Here the CDR3 DNA reads TGTGCCAGCACCACCCGTACCGGGAGGACCTACGAGCAGTACTTC. It codes for CASTTRTGRTYEQYF.

The rearrangement links TRBV5-1 to TRBJ2-7; 7 bases align to TRBD1. Trimming removed 4 bases from V and 3 bases from J; junction bases left unmatched: 10. The CDR3 is 15 residues long. The germline V gene encodes CDR1 SGHRS and CDR2 YFSETQ. DNA of the CDR3: TGCGCCAGCAGCCCGGGGACAGAGATCGTCTACGAGCAGTACTTC. Translated: CASSPGTEIVYEQYF.

There are many counts of this clonotype. The genes are TRBV12-3 or TRBV12-4 and TRBJ2-2; perhaps TRBD1 as D (5 bases). The CDR3 has 15 residues. V was shortened by 2 bases and J by 4 bases, with 11 bases between the two germline ends. CDR3 protein: CASSLWTLPTGELFF. The DNA for the CDR3 is TGTGCCAGCAGTTTATGGACACTCCCCACCGGGGAGCTGTTTTTT.

V gene TRBV10-3 combines with J gene TRBJ1-5, with a tentative D call TRBD1 (6 bases). Germline values: CDR1 ENHRY, CDR2 SYGVKD. V shed 3 bases and J shed 1 base, with 10 bases lying between them. The CDR3 has 15 residues. The CDR3 is CAISDSQGSNQPQHF. The CDR3 nucleotides read TGTGCCATCAGTGATTCACAGGGAAGCAATCAGCCCCAGCATTTT.

This clonotype has a count of ten or more. The chain employs TRBV27 and TRBJ1-1; TRBD1 matches 9 bases. The CDR3 has 14 amino acids. Per germline, CDR1 MNHEY and CDR2 SMNVEV (reference sequence). The trim removed 7 bases at V and 6 bases at J, leaving 9 bases unmatched. The CDR3 loop is CASKILGQGSEAFF. The CDR3 bases are TGTGCCAGCAAGATACTGGGACAGGGCTCTGAAGCTTTCTTT.

This clonotype was seen many times. The J gene is TRBJ2-3, the V gene TRBV12-3 or TRBV12-4; possible D gene TRBD2, 5 bases. V was cut by 2 bases and J by 4 bases, with 16 bases left in between. This CDR3 is 16 amino acids long. The CDR3 sequence: CASSLYTSTPADTQYF. The CDR3 DNA follows: TGTGCCAGCAGTTTATATACTAGTACTCCAGCAGATACGCAGTATTTT.

This chain connects TRBV6-5 to TRBJ1-5; TRBD1 matches at 7 bases. CDR1 is MNHEY and CDR2 is SVGAGI in the germline V gene. This CDR3 has 16 residues. The J segment lost 1 base and the V segment lost 6 bases, leaving 9 bases of the junction unmatched. The CDR3, as DNA: TGTGCCAGCAGATACGGAGGGGGCAGGAGCAATCAGCCCCAGCATTTT. It is translated as CASRYGGGRSNQPQHF.

The chain couples TRBV7-6 to TRBJ2-6; D is ambiguous. The CDR3 runs 13 residues. Trimming took off 3 bases at V and 0 bases at J, with 0 bases between the two ends. Germline V CDR1 and CDR2: SGHVS, FNYEAQ. The CDR3 DNA follows: TGTGCCAGCAGCTTCTCTGGGGCCAACGTCCTGACTTTC. Translated, it gives CASSFSGANVLTF.

This clonotype occurred many times. The genes are TRBV28 and TRBJ2-3, with D maybe TRBD1 (6 bases). Trimming removed 5 bases at V and 2 bases at J, with 11 bases between. CDR1 is MDHEN and CDR2 is SYDVKM in the germline V gene. The CDR3 is 14 residues long. The CDR3 bases are TGTGCCAGCAGTAAACAGGGACCCACAGATACGCAGTATTTT. Amino acids: CASSKQGPTDTQYF.

This clonotype has more than one count but fewer than ten. A much larger clone is a single base away; this may be a read error. This chain uses TRBV7-2 with TRBJ2-3, with TRBD2 identical over 10 bases. Germline values: CDR1 SGHTA, CDR2 FQGNSA. Trimming cost V 1 base and J 1 base; bases outside gene matches: 5. The CDR3 has 17 residues. Here the CDR3 reads CASSLEVTSGCTDTQYF. CDR3 bases: TGTGCCAGCAGCTTAGAGGTGACTAGCGGGTGCACAGATACGCAGTATTTT. Full variable domain (rest looked up from reference TRBV7-2 and TRBJ2-3): GAGVSQSPSNKVTEKGKDVELRCDPISGHTALYWYRQSLGQGLEFLIYFQGNSAPDKSGLPSDRFSAERTGGSVSTLTIQRTQQEDSAVYLCASSLEVTSGCTDTQYFGPGTRLTVL.

This clonotype was seen many times. This CDR3 reads CASTHPLGGLAGGKQETQYF. The CDR3 nucleotides read TGTGCCAGCACCCACCCCCTCGGTGGACTAGCGGGGGGGAAACAAGAGACCCAGTACTTC. The chain joins TRBV7-9 to TRBJ2-5; 15 positions match TRBD2. The germline gives CDR1 SEHNR, CDR2 FQNEAQ (reference sequence). The CDR3 totals 20 residues. V lost 7 bases and J lost 2; bases outside the gene matches: 17.

This clonotype has just a few counts. The chain uses TRBV20-1 and TRBJ2-2, with 7 bases aligning to TRBD2. V shed 6 bases and J 2 bases; nucleotides not matched to a gene: 9. Germline values: CDR1 DFQATT, CDR2 SNEGSKA (reference sequence). This CDR3 is 15 amino acids long. The CDR3 DNA is TGCAGTGCGGAAGGACTAGGATTTAACACCGGGGAGCTGTTTTTT. Its translation: CSAEGLGFNTGELFF.

This clonotype has a count of ten or more. The V gene is TRBV13, the J gene TRBJ2-7; no clear D gene. This CDR3 is 14 amino acids long. Trimming removed 5 bases at V and 1 base at J, with 12 bases between. Germline V gene data show CDR1 as PRHDT and CDR2 as FYEKMQ (reference sequence). The CDR3 DNA reads as TGTGCCAGCAGCCCTTCATATCCATCCTACGAGCAGTACTTC. Its protein product is CASSPSYPSYEQYF.

The chain carries TRBV7-2 and TRBJ2-3, with 8 nucleotides matching TRBD2. The V and J ends lost 3 bases and 9 bases, in that order; junction bases with no gene match: 8. This CDR3 is 14 amino acids long. Germline lookup yields CDR1 SGHTA and CDR2 FQGNSA. CDR3 DNA sequence: TGTGCCAGCAGCTTTAAGCGGGAGCACTTAACGCAGTATTTT. It specifies CASSFKREHLTQYF.

The gene calls are TRBV2 and TRBJ1-1; 11 nucleotides agree with TRBD1. The CDR3 covers 14 residues. J lost 6 bases, V lost 8 bases, and 8 bases had no gene match. The germline gives CDR1 SNHLY, CDR2 FYNNEI. CDR3 DNA sequence: TGTGCCAGCTCCGACGGACAGGGGGCCCCTGAAGCTTTCTTT. It encodes CASSDGQGAPEAFF. The full variable domain, rest sourced from reference TRBV2 and TRBJ1-1, is EPEVTQTPSHQVTQMGQEVILRCVPISNHLYFYWYRQILGQKVEFLVSFYNNEISEKSEIFDDQFSVERPDGSNFTLKIRSTKLEDSAMYFCASSDGQGAPEAFFGQGTRLTVV.

This clonotype was observed many times. This chain connects TRBV6-1 to TRBJ2-1, with D perhaps being TRBD1 or TRBD2 (7 bases each). CDR3 length: 15 residues. V lost 6 bases and J lost 9, with 21 bases in between. Germline CDR1 MNHNS, CDR2 SASEGT. In nucleotides, the CDR3 is TGTGCCAGCAGAAAGGGAGGGGGCGGAATAAGTGAGCAGTTCTTC. This translates into CASRKGGGGISEQFF.

This clonotype has a handful of counts. V usage is TRBV3-1 and J usage is TRBJ1-4; 8 bases are shared with TRBD1. This CDR3 has 16 amino acids. Germline lookup yields CDR1 LGHDT and CDR2 YNNKEL (reference sequence). Trimming took 4 bases from V and 8 from J; bases not matched to a gene: 12. This CDR3 reads CASSPEGRQGWEKLFF. CDR3 DNA: TGTGCCAGCAGCCCAGAGGGCCGACAGGGGTGGGAAAAACTGTTTTTT.